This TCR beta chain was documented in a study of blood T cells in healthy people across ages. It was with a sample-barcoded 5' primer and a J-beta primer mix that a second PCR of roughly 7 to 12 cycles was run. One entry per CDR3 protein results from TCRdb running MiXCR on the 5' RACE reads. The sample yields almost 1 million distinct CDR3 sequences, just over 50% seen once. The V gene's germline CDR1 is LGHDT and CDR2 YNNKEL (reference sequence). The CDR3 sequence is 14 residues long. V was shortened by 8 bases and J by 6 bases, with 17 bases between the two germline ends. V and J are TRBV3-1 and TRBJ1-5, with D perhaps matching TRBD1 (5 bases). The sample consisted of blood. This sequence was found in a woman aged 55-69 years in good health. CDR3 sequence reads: CASGDSEVSQPQHF. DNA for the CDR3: TGTGCCAGCGGTGACAGTGAGGTTAGTCAGCCCCAGCATTTT. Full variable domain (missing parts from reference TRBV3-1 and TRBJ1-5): DTAVSQTPKYLVTQMGNDKSIKCEQNLGHDTMYWYKQDSKKFLKIMFSYNNKELIINETVPNRFSPKSPDKAHLNLHINSLELGDSAVYFCASGDSEVSQPQHFGDGTRLSIL.